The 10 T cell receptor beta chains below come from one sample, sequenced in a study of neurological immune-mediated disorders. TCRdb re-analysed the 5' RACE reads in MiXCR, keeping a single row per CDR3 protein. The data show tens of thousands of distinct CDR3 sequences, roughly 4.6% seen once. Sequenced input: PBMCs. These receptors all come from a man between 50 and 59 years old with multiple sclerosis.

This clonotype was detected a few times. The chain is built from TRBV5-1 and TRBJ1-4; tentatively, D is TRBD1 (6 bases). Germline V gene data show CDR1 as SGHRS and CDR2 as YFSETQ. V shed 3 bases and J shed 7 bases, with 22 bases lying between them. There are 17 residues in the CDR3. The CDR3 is CASSYTALRDTLEKLFF. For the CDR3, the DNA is TGCGCCAGCAGCTATACGGCACTCCGGGACACACTTGAAAAACTGTTTTTT.

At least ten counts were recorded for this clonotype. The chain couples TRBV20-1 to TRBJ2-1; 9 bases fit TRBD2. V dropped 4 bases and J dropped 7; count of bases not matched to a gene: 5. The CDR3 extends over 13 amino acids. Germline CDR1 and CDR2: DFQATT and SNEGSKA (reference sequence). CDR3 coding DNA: TGCAGTGCTAAGGCTAGCGGGGAAAATGAGCAGTTCTTC. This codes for CSAKASGENEQFF.

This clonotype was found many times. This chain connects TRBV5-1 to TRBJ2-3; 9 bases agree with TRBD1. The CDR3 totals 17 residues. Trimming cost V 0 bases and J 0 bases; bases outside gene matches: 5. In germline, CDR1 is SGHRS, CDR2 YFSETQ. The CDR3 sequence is CASSLDGTGWSTDTQYF. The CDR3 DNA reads TGCGCCAGCAGCTTGGACGGGACAGGGTGGAGCACAGATACGCAGTATTTT.

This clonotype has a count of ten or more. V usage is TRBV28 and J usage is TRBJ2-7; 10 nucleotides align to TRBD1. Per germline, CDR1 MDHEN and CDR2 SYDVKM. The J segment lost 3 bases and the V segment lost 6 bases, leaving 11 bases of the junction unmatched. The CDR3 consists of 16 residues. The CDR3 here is CASRPRQGAWDYEQYF. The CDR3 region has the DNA TGTGCCAGCAGACCACGACAGGGGGCCTGGGACTACGAGCAGTACTTC.

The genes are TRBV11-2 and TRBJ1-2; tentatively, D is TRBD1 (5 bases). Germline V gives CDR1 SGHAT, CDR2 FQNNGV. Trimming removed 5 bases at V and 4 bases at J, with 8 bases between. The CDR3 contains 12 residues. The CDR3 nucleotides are TGTGCCAGCAGCGAGAGGGGCTATGGCTACACCTTC. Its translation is CASSERGYGYTF.

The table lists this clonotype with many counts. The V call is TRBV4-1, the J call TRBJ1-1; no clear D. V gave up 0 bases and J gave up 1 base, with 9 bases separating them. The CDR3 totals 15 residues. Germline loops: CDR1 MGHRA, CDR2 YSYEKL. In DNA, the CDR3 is TGCGCCAGCAGCCAAGAGTGGGTGGAGAACACTGAAGCTTTCTTT. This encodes CASSQEWVENTEAFF.

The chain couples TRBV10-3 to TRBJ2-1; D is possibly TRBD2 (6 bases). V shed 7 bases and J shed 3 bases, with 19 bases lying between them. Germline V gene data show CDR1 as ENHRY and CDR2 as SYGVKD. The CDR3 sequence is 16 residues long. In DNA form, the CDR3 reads TGTGCCATCACCCCAGCGCCGGTCGGGAGCTACAATGAGCAGTTCTTC. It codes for CAITPAPVGSYNEQFF.

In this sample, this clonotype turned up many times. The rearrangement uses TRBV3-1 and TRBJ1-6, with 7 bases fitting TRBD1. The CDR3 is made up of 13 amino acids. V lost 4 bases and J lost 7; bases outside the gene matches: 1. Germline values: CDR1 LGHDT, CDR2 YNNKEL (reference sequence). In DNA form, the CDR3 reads TGTGCCAGCAGCCCGGACAGGAATTCACCCCTCCACTTT. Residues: CASSPDRNSPLHF.

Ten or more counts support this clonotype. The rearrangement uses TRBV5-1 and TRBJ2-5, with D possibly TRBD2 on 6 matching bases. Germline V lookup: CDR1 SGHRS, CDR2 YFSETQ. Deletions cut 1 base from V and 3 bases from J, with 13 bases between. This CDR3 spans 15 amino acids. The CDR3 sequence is CASSLIGDFKETQYF. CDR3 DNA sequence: TGCGCCAGCAGCTTGATTGGGGACTTCAAAGAGACCCAGTACTTC.

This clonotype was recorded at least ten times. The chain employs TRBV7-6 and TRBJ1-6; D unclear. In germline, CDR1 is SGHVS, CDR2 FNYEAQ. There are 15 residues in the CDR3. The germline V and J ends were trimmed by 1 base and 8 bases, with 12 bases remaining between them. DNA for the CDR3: TGTGCCAGCAGCTTAGGGGGTCTTGGGGATTCACCCCTCCACTTT. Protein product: CASSLGGLGDSPLHF.